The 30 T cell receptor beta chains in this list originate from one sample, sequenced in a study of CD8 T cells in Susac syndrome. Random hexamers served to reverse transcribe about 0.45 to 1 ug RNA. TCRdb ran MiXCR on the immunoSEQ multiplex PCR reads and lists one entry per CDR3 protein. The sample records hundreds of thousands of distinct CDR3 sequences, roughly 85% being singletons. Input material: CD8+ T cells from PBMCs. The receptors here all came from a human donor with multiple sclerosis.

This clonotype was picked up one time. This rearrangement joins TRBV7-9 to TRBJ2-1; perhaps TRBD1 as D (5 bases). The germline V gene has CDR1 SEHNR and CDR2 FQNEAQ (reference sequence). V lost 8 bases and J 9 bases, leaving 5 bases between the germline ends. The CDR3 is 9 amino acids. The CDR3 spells CASGAEQFF. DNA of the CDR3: TGTGCCAGCGGGGCTGAGCAGTTCTTC. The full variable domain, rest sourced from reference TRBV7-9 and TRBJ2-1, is DTGVSQNPRHKITKRGQNVTFRCDPISEHNRLYWYRQTLGQGPEFLTYFQNEAQLEKSRLLSDRFSAERPKGSFSTLEIQRTEQGDSAMYLCASGAEQFFGPGTRLTVL.

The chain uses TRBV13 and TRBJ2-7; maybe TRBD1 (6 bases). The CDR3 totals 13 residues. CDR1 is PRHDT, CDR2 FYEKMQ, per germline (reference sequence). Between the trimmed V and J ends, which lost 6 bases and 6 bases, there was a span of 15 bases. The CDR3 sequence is CASSLPGVPEQYF. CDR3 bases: TGTGCCAGCAGTCTCCCAGGGGTGCCCGAGCAGTACTTC.

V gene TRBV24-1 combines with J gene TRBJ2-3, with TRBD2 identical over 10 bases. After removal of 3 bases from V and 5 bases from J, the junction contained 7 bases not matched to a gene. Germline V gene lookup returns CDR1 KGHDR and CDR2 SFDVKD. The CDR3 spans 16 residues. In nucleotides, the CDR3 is TGTGCCACCAGTGATGAGCGGGAGGGCCGAGGAGATACGCAGTATTTT. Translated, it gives CATSDEREGRGDTQYF.

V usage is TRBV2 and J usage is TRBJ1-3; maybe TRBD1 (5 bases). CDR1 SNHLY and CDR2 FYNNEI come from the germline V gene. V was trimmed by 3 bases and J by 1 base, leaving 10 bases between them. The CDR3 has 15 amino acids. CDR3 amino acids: CASSDDSSSGNTIYF. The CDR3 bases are TGTGCCAGCAGTGACGACAGTTCTTCTGGAAACACCATATATTTT. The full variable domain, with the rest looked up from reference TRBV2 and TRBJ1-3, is EPEVTQTPSHQVTQMGQEVILRCVPISNHLYFYWYRQILGQKVEFLVSFYNNEISEKSEIFDDQFSVERPDGSNFTLKIRSTKLEDSAMYFCASSDDSSSGNTIYFGEGSWLTVV.

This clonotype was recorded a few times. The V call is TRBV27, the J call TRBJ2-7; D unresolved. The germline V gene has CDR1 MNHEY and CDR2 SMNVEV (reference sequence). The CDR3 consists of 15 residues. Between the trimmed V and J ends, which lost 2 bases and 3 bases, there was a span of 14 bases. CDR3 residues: CASSLVAGALYEQYF. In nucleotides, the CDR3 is TGTGCCAGCAGTTTAGTGGCCGGTGCCCTCTACGAGCAGTACTTC.

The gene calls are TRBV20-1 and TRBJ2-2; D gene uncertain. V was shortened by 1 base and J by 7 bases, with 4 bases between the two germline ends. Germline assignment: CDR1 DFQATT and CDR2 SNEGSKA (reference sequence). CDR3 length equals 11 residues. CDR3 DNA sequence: TGCAGTGCTAGAGTGGGCGGGGAGCTGTTTTTT. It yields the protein CSARVGGELFF.

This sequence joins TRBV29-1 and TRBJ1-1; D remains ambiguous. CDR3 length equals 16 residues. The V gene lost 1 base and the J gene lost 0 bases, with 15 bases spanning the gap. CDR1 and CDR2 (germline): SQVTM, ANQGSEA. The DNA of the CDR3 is TGCAGCGTTGAAGTCCCAGATTTCGAGGTGAACACTGAAGCTTTCTTT. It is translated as CSVEVPDFEVNTEAFF.

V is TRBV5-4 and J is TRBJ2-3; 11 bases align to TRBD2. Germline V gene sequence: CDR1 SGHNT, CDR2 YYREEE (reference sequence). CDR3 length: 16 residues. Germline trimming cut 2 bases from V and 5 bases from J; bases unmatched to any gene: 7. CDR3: CASSFKTSGSGDTQYF. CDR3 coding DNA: TGTGCCAGCAGCTTCAAAACTAGCGGGAGTGGAGATACGCAGTATTTT.

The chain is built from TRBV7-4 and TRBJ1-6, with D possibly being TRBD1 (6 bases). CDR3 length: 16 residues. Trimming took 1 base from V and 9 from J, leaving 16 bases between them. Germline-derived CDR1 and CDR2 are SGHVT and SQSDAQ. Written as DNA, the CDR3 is TGTGCCAGCAGCTTAGTCCGGGCAGGGGATAGTTCACCCCTCCACTTT. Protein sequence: CASSLVRAGDSSPLHF.

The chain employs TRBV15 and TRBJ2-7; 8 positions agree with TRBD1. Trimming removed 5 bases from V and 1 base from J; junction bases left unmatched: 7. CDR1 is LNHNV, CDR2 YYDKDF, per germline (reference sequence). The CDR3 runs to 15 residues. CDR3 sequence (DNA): TGTGCCACCAGCTCAAGGGACAGGAGATCCTACGAGCAGTACTTC. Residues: CATSSRDRRSYEQYF.

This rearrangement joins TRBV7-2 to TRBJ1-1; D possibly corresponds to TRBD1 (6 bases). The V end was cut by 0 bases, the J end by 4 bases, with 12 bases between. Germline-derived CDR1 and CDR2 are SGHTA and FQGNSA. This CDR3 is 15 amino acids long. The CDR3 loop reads CASSLAPTGSTEAFF. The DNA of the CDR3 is TGTGCCAGCAGCTTAGCCCCAACAGGGTCCACTGAAGCTTTCTTT.

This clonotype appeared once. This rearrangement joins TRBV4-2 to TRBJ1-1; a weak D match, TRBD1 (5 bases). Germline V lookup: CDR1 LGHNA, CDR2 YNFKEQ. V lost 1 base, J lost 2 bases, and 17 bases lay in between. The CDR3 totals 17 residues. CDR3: CASSQVSRGPGNTEAFF. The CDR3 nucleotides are TGTGCCAGCAGCCAAGTATCTCGGGGACCGGGAAACACTGAAGCTTTCTTT.

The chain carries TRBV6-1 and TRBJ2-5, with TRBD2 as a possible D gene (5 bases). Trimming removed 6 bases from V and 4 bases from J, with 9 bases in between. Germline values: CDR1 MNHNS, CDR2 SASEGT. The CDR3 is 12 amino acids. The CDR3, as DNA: TGTGCCAGCAGCAGCGGACTAGAGACCCAGTACTTC. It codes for CASSSGLETQYF.

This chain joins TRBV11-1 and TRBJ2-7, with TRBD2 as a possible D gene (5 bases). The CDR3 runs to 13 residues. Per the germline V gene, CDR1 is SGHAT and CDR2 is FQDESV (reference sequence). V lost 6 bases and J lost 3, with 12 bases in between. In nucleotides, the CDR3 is TGTGCCAGCAGGGGAGACGTAAACTACGAGCAGTACTTC. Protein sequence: CASRGDVNYEQYF.

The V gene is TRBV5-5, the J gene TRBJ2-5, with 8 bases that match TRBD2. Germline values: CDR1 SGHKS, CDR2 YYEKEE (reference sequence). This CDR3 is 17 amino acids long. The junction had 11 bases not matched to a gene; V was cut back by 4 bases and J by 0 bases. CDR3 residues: CASSPSLAGLHQETQYF. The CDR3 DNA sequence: TGTGCCAGCAGCCCCTCATTAGCGGGGCTGCACCAAGAGACCCAGTACTTC.

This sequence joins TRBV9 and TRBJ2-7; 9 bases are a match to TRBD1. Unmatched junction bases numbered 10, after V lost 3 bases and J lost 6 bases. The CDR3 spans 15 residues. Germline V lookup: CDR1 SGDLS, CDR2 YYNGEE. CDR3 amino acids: CASSDRDRVFSEQYF. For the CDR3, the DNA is TGTGCCAGCAGCGACCGGGACAGGGTCTTTAGCGAGCAGTACTTC.

CDR3 sequence (DNA): TGTGCCAGCAGCTTATTTGCAGGCTTGGGGAACACTGAAGCTTTCTTT. This encodes CASSLFAGLGNTEAFF. The rearrangement uses TRBV11-2 and TRBJ1-1; D is unresolved. Germline V gene lookup returns CDR1 SGHAT and CDR2 FQNNGV. The V end was cut by 2 bases, the J end by 1 base, with 14 bases between. This CDR3 spans 16 amino acids.

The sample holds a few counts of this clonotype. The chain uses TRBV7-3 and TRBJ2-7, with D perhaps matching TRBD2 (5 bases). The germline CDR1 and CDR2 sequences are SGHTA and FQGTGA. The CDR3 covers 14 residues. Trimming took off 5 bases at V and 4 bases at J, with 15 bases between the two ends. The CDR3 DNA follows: TGTGCCAGCAGCCCCCGCGGCGGGCAGTACGAGCAGTACTTC. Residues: CASSPRGGQYEQYF.

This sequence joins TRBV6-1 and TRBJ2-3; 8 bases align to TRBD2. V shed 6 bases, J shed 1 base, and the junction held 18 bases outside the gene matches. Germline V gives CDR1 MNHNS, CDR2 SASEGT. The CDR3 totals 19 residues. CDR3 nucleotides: TGTGCCAGCAGCCCGCAAGGCGGGGGGTGGGGACTTCGCACAGATACGCAGTATTTT. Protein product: CASSPQGGGWGLRTDTQYF.

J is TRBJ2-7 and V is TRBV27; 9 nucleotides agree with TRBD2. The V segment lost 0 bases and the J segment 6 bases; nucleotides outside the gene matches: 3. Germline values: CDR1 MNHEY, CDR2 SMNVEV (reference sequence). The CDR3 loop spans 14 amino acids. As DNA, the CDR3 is TGTGCCAGCAGTTTATCAGCGGGAGGCCCCGAGCAGTACTTC. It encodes CASSLSAGGPEQYF.

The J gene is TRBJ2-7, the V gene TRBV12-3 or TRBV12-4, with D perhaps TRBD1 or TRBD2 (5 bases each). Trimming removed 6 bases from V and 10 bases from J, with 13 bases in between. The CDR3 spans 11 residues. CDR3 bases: TGTGCCAGCAGCCCCGGGACGGGTCAGTACTTC. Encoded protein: CASSPGTGQYF.

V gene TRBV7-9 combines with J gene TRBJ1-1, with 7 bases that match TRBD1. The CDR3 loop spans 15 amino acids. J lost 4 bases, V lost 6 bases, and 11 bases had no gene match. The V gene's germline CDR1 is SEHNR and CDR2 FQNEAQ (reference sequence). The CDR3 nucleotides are TGTGCCAGCAGAACAGGGGAGGGTTATTCCACTGAAGCTTTCTTT. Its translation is CASRTGEGYSTEAFF.

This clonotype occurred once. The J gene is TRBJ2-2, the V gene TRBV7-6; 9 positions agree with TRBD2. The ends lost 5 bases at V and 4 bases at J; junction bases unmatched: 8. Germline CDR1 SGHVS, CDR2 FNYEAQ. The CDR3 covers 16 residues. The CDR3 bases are TGTGCCAGCAGCCCTACGGCGGGAGGGCCCACCGGGGAGCTGTTTTTT. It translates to CASSPTAGGPTGELFF.

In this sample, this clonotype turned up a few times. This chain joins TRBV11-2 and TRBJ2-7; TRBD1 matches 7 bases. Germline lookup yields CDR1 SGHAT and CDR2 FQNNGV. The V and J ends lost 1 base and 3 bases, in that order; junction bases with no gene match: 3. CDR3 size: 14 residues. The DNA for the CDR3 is TGTGCCAGCAGCTTAGCACAGGGGTTCTACGAGCAGTACTTC. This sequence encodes CASSLAQGFYEQYF.

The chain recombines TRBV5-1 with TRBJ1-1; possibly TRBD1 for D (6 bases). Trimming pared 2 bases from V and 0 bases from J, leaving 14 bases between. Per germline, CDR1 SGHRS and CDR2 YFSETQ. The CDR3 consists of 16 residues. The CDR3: CASSLPDSPMNTEAFF. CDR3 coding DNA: TGCGCCAGCAGCTTACCGGACAGTCCTATGAACACTGAAGCTTTCTTT.

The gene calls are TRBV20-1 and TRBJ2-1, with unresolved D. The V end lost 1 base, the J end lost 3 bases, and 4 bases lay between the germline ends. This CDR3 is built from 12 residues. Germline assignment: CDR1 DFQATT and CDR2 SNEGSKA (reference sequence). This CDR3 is CSARVNYNEQFF. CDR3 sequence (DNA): TGCAGTGCTAGAGTTAACTACAATGAGCAGTTCTTC.

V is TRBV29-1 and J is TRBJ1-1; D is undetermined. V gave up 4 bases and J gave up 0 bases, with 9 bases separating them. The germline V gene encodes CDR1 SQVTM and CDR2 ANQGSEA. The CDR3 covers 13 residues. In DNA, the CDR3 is TGCAGCGTTGTTTCCCGTATGAACACTGAAGCTTTCTTT. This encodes CSVVSRMNTEAFF.

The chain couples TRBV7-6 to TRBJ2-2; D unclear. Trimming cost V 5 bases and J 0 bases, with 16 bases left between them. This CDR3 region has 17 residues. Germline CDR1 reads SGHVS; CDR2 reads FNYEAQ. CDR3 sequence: CASSPTGWAANTGELFF. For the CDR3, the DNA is TGTGCCAGCAGCCCCACCGGGTGGGCCGCGAACACCGGGGAGCTGTTTTTT.

DNA of the CDR3: TGCGCCAGCAGCCAAGATCGGGCGAGATTTGGTACGCAGTATTTT. Its protein product is CASSQDRARFGTQYF. The genes are TRBV4-1 and TRBJ2-3, with D unresolved. CDR1 and CDR2 from the germline V gene are MGHRA and YSYEKL. Trimming took 0 bases from V and 8 from J, leaving 15 bases between them. The CDR3 contains 15 residues.

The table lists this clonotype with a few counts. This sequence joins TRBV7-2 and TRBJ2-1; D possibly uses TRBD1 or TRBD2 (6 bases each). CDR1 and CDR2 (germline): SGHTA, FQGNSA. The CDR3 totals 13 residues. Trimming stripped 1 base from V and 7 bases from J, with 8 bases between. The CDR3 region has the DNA TGTGCCAGCAGCTTAGGGGGGGCAAATGAGCAGTTCTTC. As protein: CASSLGGANEQFF. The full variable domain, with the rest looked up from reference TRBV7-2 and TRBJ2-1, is GAGVSQSPSNKVTEKGKDVELRCDPISGHTALYWYRQSLGQGLEFLIYFQGNSAPDKSGLPSDRFSAERTGGSVSTLTIQRTQQEDSAVYLCASSLGGANEQFFGPGTRLTVL.